The 25 T cell receptor beta chains below all came from one sample that was sequenced in a study of prognosis after radiotherapy for stage I lung cancer. The TCR beta CDR3 region was amplified from genomic DNA, with two rounds of multiplex PCR being used for the amplification. Every TRBV and TRBJ gene had its own specific primer in first-round PCR. TCRdb analysed the multiplex PCR reads with MiXCR anew, one entry per CDR3 protein. The repertoire holds about 12,000 distinct CDR3 sequences, with roughly a third as singletons. Sequencing was performed on PBMCs, taken before or after stereotactic body radiation therapy (not recorded which). The source of these receptors is a donor over 45 with non-small cell lung cancer.

The chain has TRBV12-3 or TRBV12-4 and TRBJ1-5, with 8 bases identical to TRBD1. The CDR3 runs 15 residues. V trimming: 3 bases; J trimming: 5 bases; junction bases outside the gene matches: 6. CDR3 protein: CASSFGGTGDQPQHF. In DNA, the CDR3 is TGTGCCAGCAGTTTCGGTGGGACAGGCGATCAGCCCCAGCATTTT.

By share of the sample, this clonotype is medium-sized. This sequence joins TRBV11-1 and TRBJ2-7; D is possibly TRBD1 or TRBD2 (5 bases each). Trimming pared 4 bases from V and 1 base from J, leaving 14 bases between. The CDR3 consists of 15 residues. Per the germline V gene, CDR1 is SGHAT and CDR2 is FQDESV (reference sequence). The CDR3 loop reads CASSWGRGVSYEQYF. CDR3 bases: TGTGCCAGCAGCTGGGGTAGGGGAGTATCCTACGAGCAGTACTTC.

In the case of this clonotype: This could be a read error, since a much larger clone is one nucleotide away. This rearrangement joins TRBV7-9 to TRBJ1-2; D is perhaps TRBD1 (5 bases). The CDR3 extends over 13 amino acids. Trimming removed 4 bases from V and 8 bases from J, with 14 bases in between. Looked up from germline, CDR1 is SEHNR and CDR2 is FQNEAQ (reference sequence). The CDR3 sequence: CASSSTWGGGYTF. DNA for the CDR3: TGTGCCAGCAGCTCGACATGGGGCGGGGGCTACACCTTC.

This chain uses TRBV7-2 with TRBJ2-7, with D unclear. The germline gives CDR1 SGHTA, CDR2 FQGNSA. Trimming left V 2 bases short and J 3 bases short, with 8 bases between. This CDR3 has 13 residues. The CDR3 sequence: CASSLTQLYEQYF. DNA of the CDR3: TGTGCCAGCAGCTTAACACAACTCTACGAGCAGTACTTC.

In this sample, this clonotype turned up many times. The chain combines TRBV25-1 with TRBJ1-5; 7 nucleotides agree with TRBD1. The CDR3 sequence is 14 residues long. Looked up from germline, CDR1 is MGHDK and CDR2 is SYGVNS. The ends lost 1 base at V and 7 bases at J; junction bases unmatched: 4. The CDR3 nucleotides read TGTGCCAGCAGTGAATCTGGACAGGTACAGCCCCAGCATTTT. This encodes CASSESGQVQPQHF.

Judged by abundance, this clonotype is medium-sized. The chain joins TRBV12-3 or TRBV12-4 to TRBJ2-1, with 7 bases lining up with TRBD2. The J segment lost 6 bases and the V segment lost 3 bases, leaving 8 bases of the junction unmatched. CDR3 length equals 15 residues. DNA for the CDR3: TGTGCCAGCAGTTTGGCGGGAGTCGTTGGCAATGAGCAGTTCTTC. This translates into CASSLAGVVGNEQFF.

This clonotype is labeled as medium-sized. The chain's CDR3 is CASSYQGAGSSYNEQFF. The DNA of the CDR3 is TGTGCCAGCAGTTACCAGGGGGCCGGCAGCTCCTACAATGAGCAGTTCTTC. The chain links TRBV6-5 to TRBJ2-1; 8 positions match TRBD1. In germline, CDR1 is MNHEY, CDR2 SVGAGI. The V segment lost 2 bases and the J segment 0 bases; nucleotides outside the gene matches: 6. The CDR3 totals 17 residues.

Ten or more counts support this clonotype. The rearrangement uses TRBV10-3 and TRBJ1-2, with D unresolved. Trimming removed 8 bases at V and 4 bases at J, with 11 bases between. This CDR3 spans 12 amino acids. Germline V lookup: CDR1 ENHRY, CDR2 SYGVKD. This CDR3 is CAIEDNSYGYTF. CDR3 in DNA: TGTGCCATCGAAGACAACTCCTATGGCTACACCTTC.

This clonotype was found many times. The gene calls are TRBV6-5 and TRBJ2-4; 8 positions agree with TRBD1. The CDR3 is made up of 13 amino acids. Looked up from germline, CDR1 is MNHEY and CDR2 is SVGAGI. Losses at the gene ends were 3 bases for V and 10 bases for J; bases not matched to a gene: 5. CDR3 in amino acids: CASSYGQGKIQYF. In nucleotides, the CDR3 is TGTGCCAGCAGTTATGGACAGGGCAAAATTCAGTACTTC.

This clonotype was found many times. The chain uses TRBV20-1 and TRBJ2-7; 8 bases fit TRBD2. CDR1 and CDR2 from the germline V gene are DFQATT and SNEGSKA (reference sequence). The ends lost 3 bases at V and 5 bases at J; junction bases unmatched: 9. CDR3 length: 14 amino acids. The CDR3 bases are TGCAGTGCTAGGGGGATGACTAGCGCTGACGAGCAGTACTTC. Its translation is CSARGMTSADEQYF.

The rearrangement links TRBV7-6 to TRBJ2-1; D may be TRBD2 (5 bases). The CDR3 consists of 18 residues. Trimming cost V 5 bases and J 0 bases, with 20 bases left between them. From germline, CDR1 is SGHVS and CDR2 FNYEAQ. Written as DNA, the CDR3 is TGTGCCAGCAGCCTTCGGGGTGGAACTACCCCCTCCTACAATGAGCAGTTCTTC. This translates into CASSLRGGTTPSYNEQFF. The variable domain in full, completed from reference TRBV7-6 and TRBJ2-1, reads GAGVSQSPRYKVTKRGQDVALRCDPISGHVSLYWYRQALGQGPEFLTYFNYEAQQDKSGLPNDRFSAERPEGSISTLTIQRTEQRDSAMYRCASSLRGGTTPSYNEQFFGPGTRLTVL.

Ten or more counts support this clonotype. The chain uses TRBV6-1 and TRBJ2-6; D perhaps matches TRBD1 (6 bases). The CDR3 contains 15 residues. V was shortened by 3 bases and J by 0 bases, with 6 bases between the two germline ends. In germline, CDR1 is MNHNS, CDR2 SASEGT. CDR3 amino acids: CASSDRGSGANVLTF. As DNA, the CDR3 is TGTGCCAGCAGTGACAGGGGCTCTGGGGCCAACGTCCTGACTTTC.

The chain carries TRBV9 and TRBJ2-2; 9 bases fit TRBD1. Germline CDR1 is SGDLS and CDR2 is YYNGEE. Germline trimming cut 4 bases from V and 11 bases from J; bases unmatched to any gene: 12. The CDR3 contains 15 residues. The CDR3 DNA sequence: TGTGCCAGCAGCTGGGGGGACAGGGTTGGGTCCGAGCTGTTTTTT. The encoded protein is CASSWGDRVGSELFF. Complete variable domain (other parts from reference TRBV9 and TRBJ2-2): DSGVTQTPKHLITATGQRVTLRCSPRSGDLSVYWYQQSLDQGLQFLIQYYNGEERAKGNILERFSAQQFPDLHSELNLSSLELGDSALYFCASSWGDRVGSELFFGEGSRLTVL.

The chain combines TRBV7-2 with TRBJ2-2; no definite D call. The V gene's germline CDR1 is SGHTA and CDR2 FQGNSA. Trimming took 1 base from V and 5 from J, leaving 5 bases between them. The CDR3 contains 13 residues. Here the CDR3 reads CASSLVLTGELFF. The CDR3 nucleotides are TGTGCCAGCAGCTTAGTTTTGACCGGGGAGCTGTTTTTT.

CDR3: CAIDRGDTGELFF. The CDR3 DNA reads TGTGCCATAGACAGGGGGGACACCGGGGAGCTGTTTTTT. V is TRBV12-3 or TRBV12-4 and J is TRBJ2-2; 9 nucleotides agree with TRBD1. With V trimmed by 10 bases and J by 3 bases, 3 bases remained unmatched. This CDR3 has 13 residues.

The chain carries TRBV5-1 and TRBJ2-1, with D tentatively TRBD2 (6 bases). This CDR3 spans 15 amino acids. Germline V lookup: CDR1 SGHRS, CDR2 YFSETQ. Trimming shortened V by 0 bases and J by 7 bases, and 14 bases separated the two germline ends. The CDR3 region is CASSLAQGGGNEQFF. The CDR3, as DNA: TGCGCCAGCAGCTTGGCCCAGGGAGGCGGGAATGAGCAGTTCTTC. The full variable domain, with the rest looked up from reference TRBV5-1 and TRBJ2-1, is KAGVTQTPRYLIKTRGQQVTLSCSPISGHRSVSWYQQTPGQGLQFLFEYFSETQRNKGNFPGRFSGRQFSNSRSEMNVSTLELGDSALYLCASSLAQGGGNEQFFGPGTRLTVL.

As concerns this clonotype: A far larger clone is only one base removed, so a read error is likely. This sequence joins TRBV12-3 or TRBV12-4 and TRBJ2-3; no clear D gene. This CDR3 comprises 11 residues. Trimming stripped 6 bases from V and 4 bases from J, with 5 bases between. The CDR3 DNA reads TGTGCCAGCAGCCGCTCAGATACGCAGTATTTT. Protein: CASSRSDTQYF.

This clonotype was detected ten times or more. The chain uses TRBV3-1 and TRBJ1-1; D possibly corresponds to TRBD1 (5 bases). The germline CDR1 and CDR2 sequences are LGHDT and YNNKEL (reference sequence). The CDR3 spans 12 residues. Trimming took 1 base from V and 6 from J, leaving 6 bases between them. The CDR3 bases are TGTGCCAGCAGCCAAGGGGGGGCTGAAGCTTTCTTT. Protein sequence: CASSQGGAEAFF.

This clonotype was seen many times. The chain is built from TRBV12-3 or TRBV12-4 and TRBJ2-7; weak D call: TRBD1 (7 bases). V shed 4 bases and J shed 2 bases, with 12 bases lying between them. The CDR3 extends over 14 amino acids. DNA of the CDR3: TGTGCCAGCAGTTCCGCGGGACAGCCCTACGAGCAGTACTTC. It codes for CASSSAGQPYEQYF.

This clonotype was counted a single time. The rearrangement joins TRBV3-1 to TRBJ2-1, with a possible D match to TRBD2 (5 bases). The V gene's germline CDR1 is LGHDT and CDR2 YNNKEL (reference sequence). The CDR3 covers 13 residues. V shed 2 bases and J shed 10 bases, with 12 bases lying between them. The CDR3 region has the DNA TGTGCCAGCAGCCAAAATAACGGAGGAGAGCAGTTCTTC. This codes for CASSQNNGGEQFF.

This clonotype has just a few counts. In DNA form, the CDR3 reads TGTGCCAGCAGTAGGGACCTTGGCCGGGATTCACCCCTCCACTTT. Translating it yields CASSRDLGRDSPLHF. The J gene is TRBJ1-6, the V gene TRBV6-1; perhaps TRBD1 as D (5 bases). Trimming shortened V by 5 bases and J by 8 bases, and 16 bases separated the two germline ends. This CDR3 comprises 15 residues. The germline CDR1 and CDR2 sequences are MNHNS and SASEGT.

This clonotype was counted many times. The chain joins TRBV7-3 to TRBJ2-2; D possibly uses TRBD1 or TRBD2 (5 bases each). The CDR3 sequence is 18 residues long. With 5 bases removed from V and 4 bases from J, the gap between germline ends came to 23 bases. In germline, CDR1 is SGHTA, CDR2 FQGTGA. The CDR3 protein is CASSRPSGTPLGTGELFF. CDR3 nucleotide sequence: TGTGCCAGCAGCCGACCCTCCGGGACCCCGCTGGGCACCGGGGAGCTGTTTTTT.

This clonotype has at least ten counts. The chain is built from TRBV12-3 or TRBV12-4 and TRBJ2-5, with TRBD2 matching over 14 bases. Unmatched junction bases numbered 5, after V lost 5 bases and J lost 6 bases. The CDR3 has 15 residues. The CDR3 nucleotides are TGTGCCAGCAGTCGACTAGCGGGGGGGGGAAAGACCCAGTACTTC. As protein: CASSRLAGGGKTQYF.

This clonotype was seen many times. The gene calls are TRBV27 and TRBJ2-7; D is undetermined. Trimming took 6 bases from V and 4 from J, leaving 16 bases between them. The CDR3 spans 14 residues. Germline loops: CDR1 MNHEY, CDR2 SMNVEV (reference sequence). The CDR3 spells CASSPTRRSYEQYV. The CDR3 DNA reads TGTGCCAGCAGCCCGACACGAAGATCTTACGAGCAGTACGTC.

This clonotype has at least ten counts. The chain combines TRBV7-2 with TRBJ2-2, with a weak D call TRBD2 (6 bases). Germline V gives CDR1 SGHTA, CDR2 FQGNSA. Trimming took off 7 bases at V and 3 bases at J, with 15 bases between the two ends. This CDR3 spans 15 amino acids. DNA of the CDR3: TGTGCCAGCACCCGTGCACGGGGGTACACCGGGGAGCTGTTTTTT. It translates to CASTRARGYTGELFF.